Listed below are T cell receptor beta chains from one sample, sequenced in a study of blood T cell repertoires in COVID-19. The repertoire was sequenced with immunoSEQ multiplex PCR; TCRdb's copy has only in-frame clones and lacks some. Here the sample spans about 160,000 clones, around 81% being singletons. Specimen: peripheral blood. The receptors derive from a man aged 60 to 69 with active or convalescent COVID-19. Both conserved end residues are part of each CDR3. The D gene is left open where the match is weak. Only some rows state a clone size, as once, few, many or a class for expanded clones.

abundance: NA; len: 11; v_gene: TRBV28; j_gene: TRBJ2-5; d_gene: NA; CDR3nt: TGTGCCAGCAGTAAACACGAGACCCAGTACTTC; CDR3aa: CASSKHETQYF
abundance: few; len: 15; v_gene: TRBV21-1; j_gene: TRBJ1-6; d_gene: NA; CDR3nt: TGTGCCAGCAGCGTAACAGGGTTTCGAAATTCACCCCTCCACTTT; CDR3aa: CASSVTGFRNSPLHF
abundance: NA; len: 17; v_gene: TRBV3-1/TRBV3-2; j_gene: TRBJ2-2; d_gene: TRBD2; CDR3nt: TGTGCCAGCAGCCTGGGACTAGCGGGAACGAACACCGGGGAGCTGTTTTTT; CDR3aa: CASSLGLAGTNTGELFF
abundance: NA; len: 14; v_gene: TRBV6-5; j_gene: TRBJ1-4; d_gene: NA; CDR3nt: TGTGCCAGCAGTCCACAGGGTCTGCGGGAAAAACTGTTTTTT; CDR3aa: CASSPQGLREKLFF
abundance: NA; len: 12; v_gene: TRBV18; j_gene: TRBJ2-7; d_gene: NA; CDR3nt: TGTGCCAGCTCAGGGCCTTCGCGTGAGCAGTACTTC; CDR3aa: CASSGPSREQYF
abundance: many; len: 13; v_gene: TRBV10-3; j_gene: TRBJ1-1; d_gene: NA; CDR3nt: TGTGCCATCAGACTAGATGTGACCACTGAAGCTTTCTTT; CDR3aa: CAIRLDVTTEAFF
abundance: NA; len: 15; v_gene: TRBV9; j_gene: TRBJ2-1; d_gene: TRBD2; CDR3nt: TGTGCCAGCAGCGTCTTAGCGGGAGGATACAATGAGCAGTTCTTC; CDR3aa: CASSVLAGGYNEQFF
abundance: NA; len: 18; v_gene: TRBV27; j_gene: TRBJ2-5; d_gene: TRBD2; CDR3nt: TGTGCCAGCAGCCTTTGGGCCCCGAGCGGGACCATCCAAGAGACCCAGTACTTC; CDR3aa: CASSLWAPSGTIQETQYF
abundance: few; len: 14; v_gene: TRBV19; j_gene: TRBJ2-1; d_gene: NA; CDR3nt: TGTGCCAGTAGTGGGGGGGGCGACTACAATGAGCAGTTCTTC; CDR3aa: CASSGGGDYNEQFF
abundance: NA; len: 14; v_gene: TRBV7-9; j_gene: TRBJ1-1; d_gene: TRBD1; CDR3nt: TGTGCCAGCAGCGGGGGACAGGGGAACACTGAAGCTTTCTTT; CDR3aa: CASSGGQGNTEAFF
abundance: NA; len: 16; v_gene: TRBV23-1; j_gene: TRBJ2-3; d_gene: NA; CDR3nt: TGCGCCAGCAGTCAATCGGGACTTCGAAAAACAGATACGCAGTATTTT; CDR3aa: CASSQSGLRKTDTQYF
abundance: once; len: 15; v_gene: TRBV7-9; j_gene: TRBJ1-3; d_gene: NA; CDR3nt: TGTGCCAGCAGTCCCGGGGGGGCGTCAGGAAACACCATATATTTT; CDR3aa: CASSPGGASGNTIYF
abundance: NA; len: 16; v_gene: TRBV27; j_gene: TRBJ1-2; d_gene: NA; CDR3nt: TGTGCCAGCAGTCCACGCCTAGAGAGGGTTAACTATGGCTACACCTTC; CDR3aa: CASSPRLERVNYGYTF
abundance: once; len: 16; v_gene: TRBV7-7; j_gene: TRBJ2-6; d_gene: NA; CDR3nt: TGTGCTAGCAGCTTAGGACAGCCCTCTGGGGCCAACGTCCTGACTTTC; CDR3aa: CASSLGQPSGANVLTF
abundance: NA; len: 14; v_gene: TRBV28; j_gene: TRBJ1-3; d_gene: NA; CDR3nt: TGTGCCAGCAGTTTATCGGACTATGGAAACACCATATATTTT; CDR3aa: CASSLSDYGNTIYF
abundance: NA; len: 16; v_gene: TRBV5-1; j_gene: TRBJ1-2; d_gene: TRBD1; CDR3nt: TGCGCCAGCAGCTCGACAGGGACAACGATCAACTATGGCTACACCTTC; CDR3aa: CASSSTGTTINYGYTF
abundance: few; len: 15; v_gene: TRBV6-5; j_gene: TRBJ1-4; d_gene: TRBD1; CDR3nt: TGTGCCAGCAGTTACTCCGGGACAGGGGATGAAAAACTGTTTTTT; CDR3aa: CASSYSGTGDEKLFF
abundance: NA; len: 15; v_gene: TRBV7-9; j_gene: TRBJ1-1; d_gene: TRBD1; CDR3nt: TGTGCCAGCAGCCCGAGGGACAGCCCGAACACTGAAGCTTTCTTT; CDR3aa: CASSPRDSPNTEAFF
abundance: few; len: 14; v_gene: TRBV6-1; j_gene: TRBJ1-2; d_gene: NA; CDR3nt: TGTGCCAGCAGTGAGGCGACAGCTAACTATGGCTACACCTTC; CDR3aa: CASSEATANYGYTF
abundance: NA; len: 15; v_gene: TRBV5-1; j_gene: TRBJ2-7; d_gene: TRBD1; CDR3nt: TGCGCCAGCAGCCCGACGGACAGGGGGCATCGCGAGCAGTACTTC; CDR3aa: CASSPTDRGHREQYF
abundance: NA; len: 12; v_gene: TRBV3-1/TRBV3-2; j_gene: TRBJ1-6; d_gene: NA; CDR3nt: TGTGCCAGCAGCCGGTCGGATTCACCCCTCCACTTT; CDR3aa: CASSRSDSPLHF
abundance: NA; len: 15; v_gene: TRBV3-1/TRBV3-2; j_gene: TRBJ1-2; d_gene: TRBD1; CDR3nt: TGTGCCAGCAGCCCTGGACAGGGGTCTGGCTATGGCTACACCTTC; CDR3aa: CASSPGQGSGYGYTF
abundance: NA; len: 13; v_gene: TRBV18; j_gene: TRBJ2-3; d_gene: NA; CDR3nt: TGTGCCAGCTCACCGCCCCTAGGAGATACGCAGTATTTT; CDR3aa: CASSPPLGDTQYF
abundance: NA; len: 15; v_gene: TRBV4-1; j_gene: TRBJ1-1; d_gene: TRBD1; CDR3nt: TGCGCCAGCAGCCAAGTCATTAGGGGGCTGACTGAAGCTTTCTTT; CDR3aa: CASSQVIRGLTEAFF
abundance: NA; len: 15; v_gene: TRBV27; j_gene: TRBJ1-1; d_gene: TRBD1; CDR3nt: TGTGCCAGCAGCCGTCTGGGGACAGGGTATACTGAAGCTTTCTTT; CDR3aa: CASSRLGTGYTEAFF
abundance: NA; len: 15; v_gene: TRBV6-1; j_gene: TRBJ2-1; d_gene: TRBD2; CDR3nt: TGTGCCAGCAGTGAACTAGCGGGAGTGTACAATGAGCAGTTCTTC; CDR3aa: CASSELAGVYNEQFF
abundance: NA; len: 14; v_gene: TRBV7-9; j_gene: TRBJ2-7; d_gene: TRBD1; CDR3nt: TGTGCCAGCAGCTTAGGCGGACAGGGGGCGGAGCAGTACTTC; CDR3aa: CASSLGGQGAEQYF
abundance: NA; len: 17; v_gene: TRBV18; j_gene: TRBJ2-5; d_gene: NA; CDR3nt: TGTGCCAGCTCACCACGGTTGGAGGGGGGGCCCAAAGAGACCCAGTACTTC; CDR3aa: CASSPRLEGGPKETQYF
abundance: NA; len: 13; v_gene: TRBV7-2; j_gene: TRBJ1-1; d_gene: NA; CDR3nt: TGTGCCAGCAGCTTCAAAACGGGTACTGGAGCTTTCTTT; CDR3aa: CASSFKTGTGAFF
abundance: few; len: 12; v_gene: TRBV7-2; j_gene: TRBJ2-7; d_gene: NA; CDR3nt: TGTGCCAGCAGCCCTAGCTCCTACGAGCAGTACTTC; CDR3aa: CASSPSSYEQYF
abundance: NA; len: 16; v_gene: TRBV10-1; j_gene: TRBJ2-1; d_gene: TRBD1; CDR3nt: TGCGCCAGCAGTGAGCCCGGGACAGGGTTGTACAATGAGCAGTTCTTC; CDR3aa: CASSEPGTGLYNEQFF
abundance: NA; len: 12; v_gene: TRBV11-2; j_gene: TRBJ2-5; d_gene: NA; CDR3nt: TGTGCCAGCAGCCGTGGGGCAGAGACCCAGTACTTC; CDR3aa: CASSRGAETQYF
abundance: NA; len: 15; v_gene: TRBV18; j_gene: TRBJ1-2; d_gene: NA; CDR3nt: TGTGCCAGCTCACCACCGGCGAAGGGGTACTATGGCTACACCTTC; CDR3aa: CASSPPAKGYYGYTF
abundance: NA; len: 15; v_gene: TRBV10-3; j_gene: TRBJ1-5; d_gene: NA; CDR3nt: TGTGCCGTAAAGGAGGGAAGTGGAGGCAATCAGCCCCAGCATTTT; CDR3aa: CAVKEGSGGNQPQHF
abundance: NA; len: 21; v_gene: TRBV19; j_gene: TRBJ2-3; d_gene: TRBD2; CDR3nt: TGTGCCAGTAGTCATGAGCGGGACCCCACGTCGGGACTACCCTTCACAGATACGCAGTATTTT; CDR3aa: CASSHERDPTSGLPFTDTQYF
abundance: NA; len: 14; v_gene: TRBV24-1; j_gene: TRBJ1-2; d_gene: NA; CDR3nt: TGTGCCACCAGTGATTTCCAGACTAACTATGGCTACACCTTC; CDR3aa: CATSDFQTNYGYTF
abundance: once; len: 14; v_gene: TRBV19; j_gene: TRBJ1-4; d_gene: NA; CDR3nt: TGTGCCAGTAGTATTCAGGGGAATAATGAAAAACTGTTTTTT; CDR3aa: CASSIQGNNEKLFF
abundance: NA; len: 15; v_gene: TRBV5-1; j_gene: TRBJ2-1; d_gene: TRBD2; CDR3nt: TGCGCCAGCAGCTTGTCCGGGGGGGCCTACAATGAGCAGTTCTTC; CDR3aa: CASSLSGGAYNEQFF
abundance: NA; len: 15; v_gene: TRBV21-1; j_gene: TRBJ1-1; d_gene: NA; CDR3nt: TGTGCCAGCAGCAAAGGAGGGACACGGAACACTGAAGCTTTCTTT; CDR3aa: CASSKGGTRNTEAFF
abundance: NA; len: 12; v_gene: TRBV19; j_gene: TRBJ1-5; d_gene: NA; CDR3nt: TGTGCCAGTAGTCCTAATAATCAGCCCCAGCATTTT; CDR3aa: CASSPNNQPQHF
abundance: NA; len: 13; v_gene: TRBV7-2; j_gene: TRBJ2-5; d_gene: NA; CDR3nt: TGTGCCAGCAGCTTAGAGCGGCAAGAGACCCAGTACTTC; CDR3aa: CASSLERQETQYF
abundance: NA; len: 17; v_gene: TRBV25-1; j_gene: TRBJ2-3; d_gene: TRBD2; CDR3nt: TGTGCCAGCAGTGAATCGTCTTCGGGAGGGCCGAGTGATACGCAGTATTTT; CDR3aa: CASSESSSGGPSDTQYF
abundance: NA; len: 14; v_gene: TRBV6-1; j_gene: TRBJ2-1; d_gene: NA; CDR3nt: TGTGCCAGCAGTGAACAGGGGATAAACAATGAGCAGTTCTTC; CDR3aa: CASSEQGINNEQFF
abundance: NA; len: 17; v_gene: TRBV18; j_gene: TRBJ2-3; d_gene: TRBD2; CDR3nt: TGTGCCAGCTCACCACGTTCATCTCTGGCGGGAGGAGATACGCAGTATTTT; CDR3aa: CASSPRSSLAGGDTQYF
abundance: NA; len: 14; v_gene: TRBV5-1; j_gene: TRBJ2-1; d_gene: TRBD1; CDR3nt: TGCGCCAGCAGCTCCGGACAGGGGGGGAATGAGCAGTTCTTC; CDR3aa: CASSSGQGGNEQFF